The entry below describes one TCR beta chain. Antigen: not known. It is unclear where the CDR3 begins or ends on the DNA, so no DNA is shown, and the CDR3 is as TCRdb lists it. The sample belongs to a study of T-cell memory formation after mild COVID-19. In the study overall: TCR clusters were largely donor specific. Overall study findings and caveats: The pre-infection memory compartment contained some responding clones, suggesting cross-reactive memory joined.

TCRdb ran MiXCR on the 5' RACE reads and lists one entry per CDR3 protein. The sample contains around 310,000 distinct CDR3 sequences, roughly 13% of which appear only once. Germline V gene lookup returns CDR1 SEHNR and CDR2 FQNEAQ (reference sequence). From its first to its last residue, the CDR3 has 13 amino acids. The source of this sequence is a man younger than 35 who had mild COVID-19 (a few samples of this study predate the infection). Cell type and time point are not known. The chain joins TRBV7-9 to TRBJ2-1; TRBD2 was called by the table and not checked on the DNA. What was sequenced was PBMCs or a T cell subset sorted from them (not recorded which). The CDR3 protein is CASSFATGTSLFF.